The source of this T cell receptor (beta chain) is a study of beta chain bispecific antibodies for T cell cancers. The wider study: Sequenced cells survived coculture with leukemia lines plus bispecific antibodies. Jurkat cells expressed TRBV12-3; HPB-ALL cells expressed TRBV5-5.

T cells were expanded from blood mononuclear cells for 2 to 3 days with anti-CD3 OKT3 or CD3/CD28 beads. Each coculture: approximately 5 x 10^4 target cells, approximately 5 x 10^4 normal T cells, bispecific antibody. From the 5' RACE reads, TCRdb called clonotypes with MiXCR, one entry per CDR3 protein. Of 20,000 or so distinct CDR3 sequences listed, less than 3% are singletons. V was pared by 1 base and J by 9 bases, with 6 bases of the junction left unmatched. The CDR3 has 15 residues. Germline CDR1 is LGHDT and CDR2 is YNNKEL (reference sequence). This clonotype was detected ten times or more. Antigen specificity is unknown. The study, taken as a whole, reports: Normal T cells contributed less of the targeted TRBV signal than the leukemia cells did.

The TCR was taken from a human donor in good health. Some clones in this sample may be carry-over from other donors' samples. Sequencing was performed on healthy donor T cells cultured with leukemia cells. The chain links TRBV3-1 to TRBJ2-1; 10 nucleotides line up with TRBD2. The CDR3 region has the DNA TGTGCCAGCAGCCAAGCGCAGCGGGGGGGGAGTGAGCAGTTCTTC. Translated: CASSQAQRGGSEQFF.